This T cell receptor beta chain was recorded in a study of T cell responses to AZD1222 COVID-19 vaccine. Study-level findings and limits: Breadth and depth of Spike-specific TCRs rose after two AZD1222 doses. Clonal diversity was possibly underestimated, and white British individuals and females predominated among donors.

Assay used: immunoSEQ multiplex PCR; TCRdb lists only in-frame clones, some missing. The sample lists approximately 150,000 clones, roughly 92% seen once, with 4% in the top ten. This CDR3 comprises 18 residues. The germline V gene has CDR1 SGDLS and CDR2 YYNGEE. V gave up 3 bases and J gave up 5 bases; unmatched junction bases: 14. For this clone: The antigen is unknown.

This sequence originates from an adult who received the AZD1222 COVID-19 vaccine. Sample: peripheral blood, taken 28 days after the second AZD1222 dose. This chain links TRBV9 with TRBJ2-2, with 9 bases fitting TRBD2. The CDR3 protein is CASSEFDSGRDGTGELFF. CDR3 bases: TGTGCCAGCAGCGAATTTGATAGCGGGAGAGATGGGACCGGGGAGCTGTTTTTT.